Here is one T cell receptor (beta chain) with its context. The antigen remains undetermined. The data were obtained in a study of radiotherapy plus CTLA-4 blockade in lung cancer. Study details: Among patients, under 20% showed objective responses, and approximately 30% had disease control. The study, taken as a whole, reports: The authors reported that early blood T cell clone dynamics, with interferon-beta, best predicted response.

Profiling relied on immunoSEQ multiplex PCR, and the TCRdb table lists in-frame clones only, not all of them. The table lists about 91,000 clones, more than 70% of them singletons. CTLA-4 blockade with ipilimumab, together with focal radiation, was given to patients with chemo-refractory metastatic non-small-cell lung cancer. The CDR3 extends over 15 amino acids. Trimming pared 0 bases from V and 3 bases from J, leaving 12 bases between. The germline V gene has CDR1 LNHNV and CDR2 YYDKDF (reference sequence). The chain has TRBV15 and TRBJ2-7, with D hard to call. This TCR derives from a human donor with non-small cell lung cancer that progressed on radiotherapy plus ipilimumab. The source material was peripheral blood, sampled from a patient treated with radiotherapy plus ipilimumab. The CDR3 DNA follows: TGTGCCACCAGCAGAGATGGGCTTCTCAGCTACGAGCAGTACTTC. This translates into CATSRDGLLSYEQYF.